This TCR beta chain was recovered during a study of T cell responses to AZD1222 COVID-19 vaccine. A remark on this clone: The antigen is unknown. An end of the junction does not agree with germline; a read error may underlie this.

Study-level findings and limits: The breadth and depth of Spike-specific TCRs increased once two AZD1222 doses had been given. There were repertoire samples only from the period after the peak T cell response.

Repertoires were generated with immunoSEQ multiplex PCR, while TCRdb's copy carries only in-frame clones and drops some. The profile shows about 110,000 clones, around 88% of them singletons. Second-dose intervals of approximately 4 or approximately 12 weeks were pooled. The germline V gene has CDR1 LGHDT and CDR2 YNNKEL (reference sequence). This CDR3 is 15 amino acids long. Specimen: peripheral blood, collected 28 days after the second AZD1222 dose. This receptor was obtained from an adult who received the AZD1222 COVID-19 vaccine. The chain links TRBV3-1 (or the pseudogene TRBV3-2) to TRBJ2-1; D unresolved. This CDR3 reads CASTQDQSSYNEQFF. In DNA form, the CDR3 reads TGTGCCAGCACCCAAGATCAGAGCTCCTACAATGAGCAGTTCTTC.